This passage covers 5 T cell receptor beta chains from one sample sequenced in a study of shared clonotypes between healthy human individuals (dated by TCRdb to between 2020 and 2021). Preparation of the library involved the immunoSEQ multiplex PCR assay. The clones in this table, taken by TCRdb from immuneACCESS, are in-frame only. Not every clone is retained; where verified, under half of the shortfall comes from an unresolved V gene, and the cause of the rest is unknown. The sample includes 2 million to 2.5 million clones, with about 90% observed a single time. The ten largest account for 0.3% to 0.45% of the sample. The material sequenced was naive CD4+ T cells from PBMCs. Read against the paper, the sample's cell subset or site label means: CD45RA+ positively selected. These receptors came from a young man in good health. Some clones in this sample may be carry-over from other donors' samples.

The V gene is TRBV5-1, the J gene TRBJ2-6; D perhaps matches TRBD2 (6 bases). This CDR3 is built from 16 residues. Germline-derived CDR1 and CDR2 are SGHRS and YFSETQ. Deletions cut 7 bases from V and 4 bases from J, with 18 bases between. The CDR3 DNA reads as TGCGCCAGCCAACGGACACCGGCGGGGGGGGCCAACGTCCTGACTTTC. It encodes CASQRTPAGGANVLTF.

The chain uses TRBV7-8 and TRBJ2-1; D gene uncertain. With 3 bases removed from V and 4 bases from J, the gap between germline ends came to 4 bases. This CDR3 is built from 12 residues. Germline V CDR1 and CDR2: SGHVS, FQNEAQ. The CDR3 spells CASSFFYNEQFF. In nucleotides, the CDR3 is TGTGCCAGCAGCTTTTTTTACAATGAGCAGTTCTTC.

This clone has more than one count but fewer than ten. The rearrangement joins TRBV30 to TRBJ1-1, with a tentative D call TRBD1 (6 bases). The V gene lost 3 bases and the J gene lost 2 bases, with 10 bases spanning the gap. From germline, CDR1 is GTSNPN and CDR2 SVGIG (reference sequence). The CDR3 has 13 amino acids. The CDR3: CAWSGQINTEAFF. For the CDR3, the DNA is TGTGCCTGGAGCGGACAGATTAACACTGAAGCTTTCTTT. Full variable domain (remainder filled in from reference TRBV30 and TRBJ1-1): SQTIHQWPATLVQPVGSPLSLECTVEGTSNPNLYWYRQAAGRGLQLLFYSVGIGQISSEVPQNLSASRPQDRQFILSSKKLLLSDSGFYLCAWSGQINTEAFFGQGTRLTVV.

V gene TRBV5-1 combines with J gene TRBJ1-1; 7 bases line up with TRBD1. V was pared by 0 bases and J by 0 bases, with 5 bases of the junction left unmatched. The CDR3 consists of 16 residues. The germline gives CDR1 SGHRS, CDR2 YFSETQ. The CDR3 DNA is TGCGCCAGCAGCTTGGGGTCACAGGGGTTGAACACTGAAGCTTTCTTT. Translating it yields CASSLGSQGLNTEAFF.

Points on this clone: At the DNA level, this CDR3 is encoded by other sequences in the same sample as well. This chain joins TRBV18 and TRBJ2-1, with D possibly matching TRBD2 (6 bases). Between the trimmed V and J ends, which lost 2 bases and 0 bases, there was a span of 8 bases. The germline gives CDR1 KGHSH, CDR2 LQKENI. The CDR3 has 15 residues. CDR3 nucleotide sequence: TGTGCCAGCTCACCAGTTAGCGGCTCCTACAATGAGCAGTTCTTC. Translating it yields CASSPVSGSYNEQFF.